This T cell receptor (beta chain) was sequenced in a study of cytomegalovirus exposure and HLA in healthy donors. PCR involved 60 Vbeta and 13 Jbeta primers. The method was immunoSEQ multiplex PCR; TCRdb's version includes in-frame clones alone and lacks a portion of them. This sample has some 200,000 clones; roughly 79% occur once, and the top ten carry roughly 2.1%. Trimming stripped 3 bases from V and 10 bases from J, with 7 bases between. CDR3 length: 12 residues. Germline CDR1 is SGHTA and CDR2 is FQGNSA. This clonotype was obtained from a woman in her twenties or thirties in good health and CMV-seropositive. The rearrangement links TRBV7-2 to TRBJ1-6; D uncertain. Sequenced input: PBMCs. As DNA, the CDR3 is TGTGCCAGCAGCTTCTCAGAATCACCCCTCCACTTT. Residues: CASSFSESPLHF.